The TCR beta chain described here comes from a study of preoperative IRX-2 immunotherapy in early breast cancer. V lost 7 bases and J lost 1, with 7 bases in between. Germline values: CDR1 SNHLY, CDR2 FYNNEI. This CDR3 comprises 13 residues. The treatment: preoperative locoregional IRX-2 cytokine immunotherapy. Patients received preoperative, locoregional IRX-2 cytokine immunotherapy in a phase Ib study. Libraries were prepared by immunoSEQ multiplex PCR; TCRdb keeps only in-frame clonotypes and omits some of them. The repertoire holds about 43,000 clones, with less than 95% as singletons. The material sequenced was tumor tissue, taken after IRX-2 immunotherapy. The source is a human donor with breast cancer. The chain joins TRBV2 to TRBJ1-4; D gene unclear. CDR3 region: CASTGVTNEKLFF. The CDR3, as DNA: TGTGCCAGCACTGGGGTAACTAATGAAAAACTGTTTTTT.